This T cell receptor (beta chain) originates from a study of blood T cell repertoires in COVID-19. Study details: The samples span acute and convalescent COVID-19 from the United States, Italy and Spain. Sources were T cells, B-cell-depleted T cells, or PBMCs; the material itself was cDNA or gDNA.

Authors' processing steps: For nucleated cells, counts were estimated from reference gene primer amplification. The repertoire was sequenced with immunoSEQ multiplex PCR; TCRdb's copy has only in-frame clones and lacks some. V and J calls and clone size are given by that table; D and trimming were obtained from the DNA. The sample includes some 250,000 clones, 81% of them seen just once. This CDR3 spans 16 amino acids. Per the germline V gene, CDR1 is KGHSH and CDR2 is LQKENI. With V trimmed by 5 bases and J by 10 bases, 10 bases remained unmatched. This chain links TRBV18 with TRBJ1-6, with 11 nucleotides matching TRBD1. The sample was peripheral blood. The source is a woman aged 60 to 75 with active or convalescent COVID-19. The CDR3 bases are TGTGCCAGCTCAAGCAGTCCGGGACAGGGGGAATCACCCCTCCACTTT. This sequence encodes CASSSSPGQGESPLHF.